This T cell receptor beta chain was identified during a study of blood T cell repertoires in COVID-19. Original handling: Estimates of nucleated cell counts were drawn from the amplification of reference gene primers. The table came from immunoSEQ multiplex PCR; TCRdb's copy has only in-frame clones and leaves some out. The V and J calls and clone size were taken over from that table, and D and trimming were inferred from the DNA. The sample yields about 42,000 clones, around 82% seen once. V was cut by 4 bases and J by 1 base, with 9 bases left in between. Germline V lookup: CDR1 SGHAT, CDR2 FQNNGV. The CDR3 loop spans 14 amino acids.

Input material: peripheral blood. V gene TRBV11-2 combines with J gene TRBJ2-3, with D perhaps matching TRBD1 (6 bases). This receptor was identified in an elderly man with acute or convalescent COVID-19. CDR3 bases: TGTGCCAGCAGCTACAACAGGGGCACAGATACGCAGTATTTT. This gives the protein CASSYNRGTDTQYF.